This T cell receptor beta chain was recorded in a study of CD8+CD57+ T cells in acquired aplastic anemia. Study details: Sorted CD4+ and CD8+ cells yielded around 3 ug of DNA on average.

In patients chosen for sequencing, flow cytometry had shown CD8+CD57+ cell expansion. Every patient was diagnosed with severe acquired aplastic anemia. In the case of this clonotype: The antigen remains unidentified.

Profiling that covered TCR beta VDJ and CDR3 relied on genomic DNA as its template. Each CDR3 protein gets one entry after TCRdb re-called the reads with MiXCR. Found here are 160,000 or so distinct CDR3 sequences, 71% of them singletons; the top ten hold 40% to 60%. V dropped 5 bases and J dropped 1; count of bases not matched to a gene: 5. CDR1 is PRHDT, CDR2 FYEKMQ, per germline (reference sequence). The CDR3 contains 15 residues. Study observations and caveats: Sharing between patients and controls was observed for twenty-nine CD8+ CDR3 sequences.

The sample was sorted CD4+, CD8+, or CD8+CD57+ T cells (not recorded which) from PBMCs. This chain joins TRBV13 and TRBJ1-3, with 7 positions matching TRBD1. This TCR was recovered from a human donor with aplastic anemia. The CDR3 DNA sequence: TGTGCCAGCAGCGCCGACAGGGTGTCTGGAAACACCATATATTTT. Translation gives CASSADRVSGNTIYF.